The TCR beta chain described here comes from a study of T-cell memory formation after mild COVID-19. Germline CDR1 and CDR2: SEHNR and FQNEAQ (reference sequence). The CDR3 loop spans 14 amino acids. On this clonotype itself: At one end, the junction sequence differs from germline, possibly due to a read error.

After 5'RACE with constant-segment primers, TCR alpha and TCR beta cDNA libraries carrying sample barcodes and UMIs were obtained. TCRdb ran MiXCR on the 5' RACE reads and lists one entry per CDR3 protein. The repertoire includes about 170,000 distinct CDR3 sequences, approximately 13% of them detected once, and about 3.6% sits in the top ten. The chain is built from TRBV7-9 and TRBJ2-5; D may be TRBD2 (7 bases). The sequencing sample was made of PBMCs or a T cell subset sorted from them (not recorded which). The sequence was obtained from a man between 18 and 35 years old who had mild COVID-19 (a few samples of this study predate the infection). Cell type and time point are not known. CDR3 nucleotide sequence: TGTGCCAGCAGCTTTACAGCACTCAGCCGGGGGGCTAACTTC. Residues: CASSFTALSRGANF.